This T cell receptor beta chain was observed in a study of blood T cells in healthy people across ages (dated by TCRdb to between 2014 and 2017). Notes on the research overall: In model experiments, template switching captured roughly one uniquely barcoded TCR beta cDNA molecule for every two T cells. To avoid experimental bias, donors of different ages were randomly spread across the sequencing lanes. The donors were split into four age groups: young (average 16 years), middle-aged (nearly 40), aged (roughly 60) and long-lived (over 75). Using the same blood draw, the study looked at two additional independent replicas of 1 million unique cDNA reads for two donors, one aged 18 to 30 and the other aged 80 or older. The study measured age-related changes in TCR beta repertoire diversity using deep sequencing normalized with unique cDNA molecular identifiers.

The 39 donors, aged roughly 6 to 100 years, were systemically healthy Caucasian individuals from Russia. Around 9.8 milliliters of peripheral blood were collected from each donor into EDTA-treated Vacutainer tubes. Ficoll-Paque density-gradient centrifugation was used to isolate PBMCs, with at least 6.5 million obtained per sample. Total RNA was extracted from PBMCs with Trizol reagent, with at least 6 micrograms obtained per sample. For every donor, flow cytometry on a PBMC aliquot measured the percentage of naive CD45RAhigh/CD27high T cells. Details on this clonotype: It lacks a known antigen. Given a much more abundant clone one base away, this may be a read error.

Receptor amplification or capture employed 5' RACE. This sample was sequenced with an Illumina HiSeq 2500. A second about 7 to 11 cycle PCR used a sample-barcoded 5' primer and a J-beta primer mix. Each TCR beta cDNA molecule received a unique molecular identifier from a template-switch 5' adaptor carrying 12 random nucleotides. At least 2.5 million CDR3-containing paired-end reads were obtained from each sample. All of the RNA was converted into first-strand cDNA using the Mint cDNA synthesis kit, with a TRBC-specific oligonucleotide serving as the primer. After uracil-DNA glycosylase treatment, a first 18-cycle PCR used universal primers M1SS and BC2_uni_R on all cDNA. As for the authors' bioinformatics: For normalization, 1 million high-quality reads were randomly selected from each sample, with every read carrying a distinct molecular identifier. Instead of being binned into consensus sequences, reads with shared molecular identifiers were discarded. CDR3 identification, clonotype clustering and error correction used MiTCR with a Q25 quality threshold and the strictest error-elimination algorithm. A nonparametric unseen species model with Euler transformation was used to estimate lower-bound total TCR beta diversity. The public sequencing data were trimmed at Q25 with fastp and processed into clonotypes with MiXCR by TCRdb, which kept only in-frame beta chains. When rows share a CDR3 protein, they turn into one entry using the most common DNA and genes. These V and J calls derive from TCRdb rather than the authors' analysis. This sample has some 900,000 distinct CDR3 sequences in its table, and about 44% of those were observed once. In total, the top ten clones hold 13% of the sample.

Here is what the overall study found, with its caveats: Estimates of total diversity based on one million sequenced T cells were considered lower bounds and underestimates. There was a strong correlation between observed TCR beta diversity and the percentage of naive T cells measured by flow cytometry. As age increased, observed TCR beta diversity per million T cells dropped in a roughly linear way, and a significant reduction was already evident by age about 40. Donor CMV infection status was unknown, potentially confounding age-related changes in expanded clonotypes. Since profiling was done on bulk unsorted PBMCs, naive and antigen-experienced compartments could not be conclusively compared. Compared with the aged group, more naive CD4+ T cells, fewer expanded clones and increased TCR diversity were shown by the long-lived group, suggesting age selection.

Via the germline V gene (reference sequence), CDR1 is DFQATT and CDR2 SNEGSKA. There are 12 amino acids in the CDR3, from cysteine to phenylalanine inclusive. Only the CDR3 portion is preserved as DNA: 36 bases, with reading frame beginning at the first base. Here the chain combines TRBV20-1 and TRBJ2-3; the D gene cannot be resolved reliably. The source is a young man in good health. Source material: blood. The CDR3 loop reads CGAPLLSDTQYF. The sequenced DNA is TGCGGTGCGCCGCTGCTGTCAGATACGCAGTATTTT.